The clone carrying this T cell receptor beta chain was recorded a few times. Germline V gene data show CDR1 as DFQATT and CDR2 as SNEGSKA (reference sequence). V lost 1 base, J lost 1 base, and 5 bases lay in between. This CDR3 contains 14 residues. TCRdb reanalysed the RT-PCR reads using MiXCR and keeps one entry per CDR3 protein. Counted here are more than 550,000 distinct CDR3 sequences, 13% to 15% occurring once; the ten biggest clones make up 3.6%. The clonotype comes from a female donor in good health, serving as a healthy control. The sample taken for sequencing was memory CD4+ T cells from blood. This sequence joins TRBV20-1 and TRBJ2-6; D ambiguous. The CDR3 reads CSARVGSGANVLTF. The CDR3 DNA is TGCAGTGCTAGAGTAGGGTCTGGGGCCAACGTCCTGACTTTC.